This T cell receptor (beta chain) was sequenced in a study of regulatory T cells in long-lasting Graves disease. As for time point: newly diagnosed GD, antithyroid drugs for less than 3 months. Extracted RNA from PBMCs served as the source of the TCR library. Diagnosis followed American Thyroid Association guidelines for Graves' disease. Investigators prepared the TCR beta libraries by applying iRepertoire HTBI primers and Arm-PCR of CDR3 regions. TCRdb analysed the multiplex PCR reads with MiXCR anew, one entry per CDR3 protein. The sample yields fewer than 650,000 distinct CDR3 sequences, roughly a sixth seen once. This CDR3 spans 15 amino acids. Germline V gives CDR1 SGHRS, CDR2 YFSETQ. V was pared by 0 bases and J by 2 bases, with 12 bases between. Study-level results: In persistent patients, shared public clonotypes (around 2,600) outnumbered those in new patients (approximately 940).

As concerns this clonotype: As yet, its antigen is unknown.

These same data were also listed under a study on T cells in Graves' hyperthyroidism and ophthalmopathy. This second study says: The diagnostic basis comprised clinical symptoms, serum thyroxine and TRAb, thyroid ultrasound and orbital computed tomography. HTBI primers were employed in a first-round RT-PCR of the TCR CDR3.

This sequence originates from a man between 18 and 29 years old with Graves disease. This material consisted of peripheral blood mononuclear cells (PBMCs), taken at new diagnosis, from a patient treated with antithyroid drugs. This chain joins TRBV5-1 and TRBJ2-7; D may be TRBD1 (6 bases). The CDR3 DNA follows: TGCGCCAGCAGCTTGGCCCCGGACAGTCCCTACGAGCAGTACTTC. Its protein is CASSLAPDSPYEQYF.